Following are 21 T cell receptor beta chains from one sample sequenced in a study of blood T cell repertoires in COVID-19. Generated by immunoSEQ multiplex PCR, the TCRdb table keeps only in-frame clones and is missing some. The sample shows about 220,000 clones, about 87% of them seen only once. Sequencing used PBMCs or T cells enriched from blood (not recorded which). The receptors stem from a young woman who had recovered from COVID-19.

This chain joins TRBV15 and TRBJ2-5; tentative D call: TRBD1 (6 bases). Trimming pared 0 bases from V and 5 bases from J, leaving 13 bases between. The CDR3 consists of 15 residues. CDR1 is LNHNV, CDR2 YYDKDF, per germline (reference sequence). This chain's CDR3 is CATSRDPNRVETQYF. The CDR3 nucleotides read TGTGCCACCAGCAGAGATCCCAACAGGGTGGAGACCCAGTACTTC.

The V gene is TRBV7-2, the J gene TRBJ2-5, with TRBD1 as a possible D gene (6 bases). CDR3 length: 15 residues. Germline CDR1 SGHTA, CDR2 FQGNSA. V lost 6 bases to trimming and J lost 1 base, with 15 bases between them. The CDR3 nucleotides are TGTGCCAGCAGTCGAGTTGTAGGGGGCCAAGAGACCCAGTACTTC. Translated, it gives CASSRVVGGQETQYF.

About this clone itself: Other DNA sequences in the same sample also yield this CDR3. This CDR3 is CASSGGMNTEAFF. CDR3 coding DNA: TGTGCCAGCTCCGGAGGAATGAACACTGAAGCTTTCTTT. V is TRBV2 and J is TRBJ1-1; D is unresolved. Germline CDR1 reads SNHLY; CDR2 reads FYNNEI. This CDR3 is built from 13 residues. Trimming stripped 8 bases from V and 0 bases from J, with 10 bases between.

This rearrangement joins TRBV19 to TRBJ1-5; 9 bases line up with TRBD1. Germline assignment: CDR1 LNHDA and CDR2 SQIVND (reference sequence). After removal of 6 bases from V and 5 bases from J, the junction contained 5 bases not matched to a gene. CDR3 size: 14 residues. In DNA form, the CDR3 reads TGTGCCAGTAGGGGGACAGGGAACGATCAGCCCCAGCATTTT. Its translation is CASRGTGNDQPQHF.

The CDR3 reads CASSPQEHYGYTF. CDR3 in DNA: TGTGCCAGCAGCCCACAGGAACACTATGGCTACACCTTC. This chain uses TRBV12-3 or TRBV12-4 with TRBJ1-2, with D perhaps matching TRBD1 (5 bases). CDR3 length: 13 residues. V was pared by 6 bases and J by 3 bases, with 11 bases between.

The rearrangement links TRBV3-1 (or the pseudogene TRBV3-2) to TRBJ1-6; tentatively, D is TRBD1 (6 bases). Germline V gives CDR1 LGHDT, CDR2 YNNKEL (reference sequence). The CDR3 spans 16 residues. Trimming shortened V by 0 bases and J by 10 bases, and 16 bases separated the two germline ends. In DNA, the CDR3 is TGTGCCAGCAGCCAAGATAGGGGGATGTTTGGGTCACCCCTCCACTTT. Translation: CASSQDRGMFGSPLHF.

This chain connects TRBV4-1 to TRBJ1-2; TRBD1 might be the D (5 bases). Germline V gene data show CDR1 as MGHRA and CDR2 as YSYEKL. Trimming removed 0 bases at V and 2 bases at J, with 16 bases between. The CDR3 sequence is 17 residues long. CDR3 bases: TGCGCCAGCAGCCAAGAGGGGGGAGAGGGCATGAACTATGGCTACACCTTC. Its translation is CASSQEGGEGMNYGYTF.

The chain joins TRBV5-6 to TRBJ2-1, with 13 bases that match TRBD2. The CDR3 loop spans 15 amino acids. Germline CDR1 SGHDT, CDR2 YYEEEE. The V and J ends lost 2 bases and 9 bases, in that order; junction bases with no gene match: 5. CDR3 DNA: TGTGCCAGCAGCTTTGGACTAGCGGGGGTAGGTGAGCAGTTCTTC. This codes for CASSFGLAGVGEQFF.

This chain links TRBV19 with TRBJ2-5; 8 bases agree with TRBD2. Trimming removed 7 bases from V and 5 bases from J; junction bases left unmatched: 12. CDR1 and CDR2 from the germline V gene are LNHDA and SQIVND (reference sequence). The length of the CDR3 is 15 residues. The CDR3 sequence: CASTPSGLETETQYF. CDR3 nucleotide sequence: TGTGCCAGTACTCCCTCGGGACTAGAAACGGAGACCCAGTACTTC.

CDR3 sequence: CASSPDSLGTDTQYF. The CDR3 coding sequence is TGTGCCAGCAGCCCCGACAGCCTCGGGACAGATACGCAGTATTTT. This chain connects TRBV7-2 to TRBJ2-3, with a tentative D call TRBD1 (5 bases). V lost 5 bases to trimming and J lost 3 bases, with 15 bases between them. This CDR3 comprises 15 residues. Germline loops: CDR1 SGHTA, CDR2 FQGNSA.

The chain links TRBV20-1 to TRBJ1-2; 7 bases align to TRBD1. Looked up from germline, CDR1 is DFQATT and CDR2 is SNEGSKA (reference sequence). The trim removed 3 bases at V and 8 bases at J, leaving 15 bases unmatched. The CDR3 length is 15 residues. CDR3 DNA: TGCAGTGCTAGTACGGCGCGAACAGGGGTAGAAGGCTACACCTTC. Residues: CSASTARTGVEGYTF.

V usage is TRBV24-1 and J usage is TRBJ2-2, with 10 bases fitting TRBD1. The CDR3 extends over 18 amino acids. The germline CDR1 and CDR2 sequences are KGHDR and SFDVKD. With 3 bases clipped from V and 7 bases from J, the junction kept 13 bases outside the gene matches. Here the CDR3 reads CATSDRGQGVRVSGELFF. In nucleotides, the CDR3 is TGTGCCACCAGTGATAGAGGACAGGGGGTAAGGGTAAGCGGGGAGCTGTTTTTT.

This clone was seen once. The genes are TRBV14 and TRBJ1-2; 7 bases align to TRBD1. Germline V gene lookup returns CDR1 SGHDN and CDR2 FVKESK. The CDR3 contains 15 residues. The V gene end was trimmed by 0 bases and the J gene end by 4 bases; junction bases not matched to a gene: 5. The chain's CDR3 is CASSQDLTGSYGYTF. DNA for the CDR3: TGTGCCAGCAGCCAAGATCTGACAGGGAGCTATGGCTACACCTTC.

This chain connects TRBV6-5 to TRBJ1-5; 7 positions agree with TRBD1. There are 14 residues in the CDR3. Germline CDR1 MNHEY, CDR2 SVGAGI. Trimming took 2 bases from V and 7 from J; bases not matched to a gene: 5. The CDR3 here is CASSYRDSEQPQHF. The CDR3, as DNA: TGTGCCAGCAGTTACAGGGACAGTGAACAGCCCCAGCATTTT.

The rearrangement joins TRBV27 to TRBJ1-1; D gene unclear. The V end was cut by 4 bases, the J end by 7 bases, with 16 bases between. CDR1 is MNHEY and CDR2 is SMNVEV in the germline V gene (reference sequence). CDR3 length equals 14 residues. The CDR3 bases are TGTGCCAGCAGTTCGCGGCCCGCATCCATTGAAGCTTTCTTT. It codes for CASSSRPASIEAFF.

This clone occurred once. This CDR3 is CASSRQGDTEAFF. CDR3 bases: TGCGCCAGCAGCCGCCAGGGCGATACTGAAGCTTTCTTT. The chain is built from TRBV4-3 and TRBJ1-1; tentative D call: TRBD1 (5 bases). V shed 4 bases and J shed 5 bases, with 11 bases lying between them. The CDR3 is made up of 13 amino acids. Per the germline V gene, CDR1 is LGHNA and CDR2 is YSLEER.

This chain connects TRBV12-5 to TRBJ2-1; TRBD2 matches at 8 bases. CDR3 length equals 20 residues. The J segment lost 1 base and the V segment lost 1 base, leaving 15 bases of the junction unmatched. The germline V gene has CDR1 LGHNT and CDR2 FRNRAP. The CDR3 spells CASGLEWAGGSYVSYNEQFF. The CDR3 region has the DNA TGTGCTAGTGGTTTGGAGTGGGCGGGGGGAAGCTATGTGTCCTACAATGAGCAGTTCTTC.

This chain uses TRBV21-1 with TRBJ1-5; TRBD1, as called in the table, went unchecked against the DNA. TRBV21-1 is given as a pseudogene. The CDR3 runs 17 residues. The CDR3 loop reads CASSKARTGVNNQPQHF. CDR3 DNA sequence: TGTGCCAGCAGCAAAGCCAGGACAGGGGTAAACAATCAGCCCCAGCATTTT.

CDR3 sequence reads: CASTAGRETQYF. The CDR3 DNA follows: TGTGCCAGCACGGCGGGGAGGGAGACCCAGTACTTC. The chain carries TRBV6-5 and TRBJ2-5, with D maybe TRBD2 (6 bases). This CDR3 is built from 12 residues. Germline values: CDR1 MNHEY, CDR2 SVGAGI. V was clipped by 7 bases and J by 5 bases, with 11 bases between them.

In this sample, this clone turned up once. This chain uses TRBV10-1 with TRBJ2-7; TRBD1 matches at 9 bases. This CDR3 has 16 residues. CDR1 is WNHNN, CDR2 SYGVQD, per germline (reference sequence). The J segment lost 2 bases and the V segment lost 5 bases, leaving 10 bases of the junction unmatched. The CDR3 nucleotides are TGCGCCAGCAGTTTACTCCGGGACAGGGACACCTACGAGCAGTACTTC. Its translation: CASSLLRDRDTYEQYF.

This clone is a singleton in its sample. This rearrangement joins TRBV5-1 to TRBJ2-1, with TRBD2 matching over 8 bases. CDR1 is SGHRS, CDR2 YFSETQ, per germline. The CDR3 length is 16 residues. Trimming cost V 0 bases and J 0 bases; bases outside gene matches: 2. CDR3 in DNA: TGCGCCAGCAGCTTGGTTGGGACTAGCTCCTACAATGAGCAGTTCTTC. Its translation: CASSLVGTSSYNEQFF. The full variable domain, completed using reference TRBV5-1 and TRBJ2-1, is KAGVTQTPRYLIKTRGQQVTLSCSPISGHRSVSWYQQTPGQGLQFLFEYFSETQRNKGNFPGRFSGRQFSNSRSEMNVSTLELGDSALYLCASSLVGTSSYNEQFFGPGTRLTVL.